This T cell receptor beta chain was captured in a study of blood T cell repertoires in COVID-19. Study at large: The study drew acute and convalescent COVID-19 samples from the United States, Italy and Spain. T cells, B-cell-depleted T cells, or PBMCs provided the cDNA or gDNA that served as material.

Study processing details: Amplifying reference gene primers gave estimates of nucleated cell counts. Data came from immunoSEQ multiplex PCR; TCRdb stores just in-frame clones and leaves some out. V, J and clone size are taken as reported in that table, and D and trimming were inferred from the DNA itself. This table holds around 160,000 clones, roughly four fifths found once. The CDR3 has 15 amino acids. The ends lost 3 bases at V and 1 base at J; junction bases unmatched: 5. Germline V gene lookup returns CDR1 KGHSH and CDR2 LQKENI. The source material was peripheral blood. The origin of this receptor is a human donor with acute or convalescent COVID-19. The donor label of this sample is uncertain. The chain is built from TRBV18 and TRBJ1-1; TRBD1 agrees at 7 bases. The CDR3 reads CASSPTGRKNTEAFF. For the CDR3, the DNA is TGTGCCAGCTCACCGACAGGGAGGAAGAACACTGAAGCTTTCTTT.